The next 12 T cell receptor beta chains were all read from a single sample in a study of blood T cell repertoires in COVID-19. Clones were sequenced by immunoSEQ multiplex PCR, and TCRdb holds only the in-frame ones, with some missing. The sample holds around 310,000 clones; approximately 88% are singletons and the top ten take around 5%. The sample taken for sequencing was PBMCs or T cells enriched from blood (not recorded which). Source of these receptors: a man aged 30 to 45 who had recovered from COVID-19.

The chain links TRBV21-1 to TRBJ2-2; the table's D gene call, TRBD2, was not cross checked with the DNA. TRBV21-1 is a documented pseudogene. The CDR3 consists of 13 residues. The DNA for the CDR3 is TGTGCCAGCATGCGAGGCGACACCGGGGAGCTGTTTTTT. It yields the protein CASMRGDTGELFF.

The gene calls are TRBV7-2 and TRBJ2-3; 7 bases align to TRBD1. Looked up from germline, CDR1 is SGHTA and CDR2 is FQGNSA. CDR3 length equals 14 residues. With 6 bases clipped from V and 4 bases from J, the junction kept 7 bases outside the gene matches. In DNA form, the CDR3 reads TGTGCCAGCAGACAGGGGTTAAGCGCAGATACGCAGTATTTT. It yields the protein CASRQGLSADTQYF.

The chain uses TRBV2 and TRBJ2-1; TRBD2 aligns across 8 bases. Germline V gene data show CDR1 as SNHLY and CDR2 as FYNNEI. CDR3 length: 13 amino acids. V lost 3 bases to trimming and J lost 10 bases; unmatched junction nucleotides: 5. The CDR3 DNA reads as TGTGCCAGCAGTGACGTAGGCGGGGGGGAGCAGTTCTTC. Protein product: CASSDVGGGEQFF.

The rearrangement joins TRBV4-1 to TRBJ1-1; a weak D match, TRBD1 (5 bases). Germline V gene sequence: CDR1 MGHRA, CDR2 YSYEKL. There are 14 residues in the CDR3. V lost 2 bases and J lost 4, with 11 bases in between. The CDR3 sequence: CASSQRGESTEAFF. DNA of the CDR3: TGCGCCAGCAGCCAAAGGGGCGAATCCACTGAAGCTTTCTTT.

CDR3 in DNA: TGTGCCAGCAGCGTAGAGGGGTGGGAGACCCAGTACTTC. It codes for CASSVEGWETQYF. The rearrangement uses TRBV9 and TRBJ2-5; a possible D gene is TRBD1 (5 bases). This CDR3 has 13 residues. Germline CDR1 reads SGDLS; CDR2 reads YYNGEE. The V end lost 0 bases, the J end lost 5 bases, and 8 bases lay between the germline ends.

The rearrangement joins TRBV10-3 to TRBJ1-6; 9 bases map to TRBD1. V trimming: 2 bases; J trimming: 10 bases; junction bases outside the gene matches: 6. Germline CDR1 ENHRY, CDR2 SYGVKD. The length of the CDR3 is 15 residues. In DNA form, the CDR3 reads TGTGCCATCAGTGAGGGGACAGGGTCCGGGTCACCCCTCCACTTT. Its translation is CAISEGTGSGSPLHF.

V usage is TRBV5-4 and J usage is TRBJ2-1; 10 nucleotides agree with TRBD1. CDR3 length equals 14 residues. The germline CDR1 and CDR2 sequences are SGHNT and YYREEE (reference sequence). Trimming took 4 bases from V and 6 from J; bases not matched to a gene: 4. The CDR3 DNA is TGTGCCAGCAGCGACAGACAGGGGGCCAATGAGCAGTTCTTC. Translated: CASSDRQGANEQFF.

The genes are TRBV28 and TRBJ1-3; 9 positions agree with TRBD1. Germline V gives CDR1 MDHEN, CDR2 SYDVKM. After removal of 3 bases from V and 4 bases from J, the junction contained 7 bases not matched to a gene. CDR3 length equals 16 residues. Here the CDR3 reads CASSFLQGAEGNTIYF. CDR3 DNA: TGTGCCAGCAGTTTCTTACAGGGGGCGGAGGGAAACACCATATATTTT.

This sequence joins TRBV20-1 and TRBJ1-1; D is perhaps TRBD1 (5 bases). Germline loops: CDR1 DFQATT, CDR2 SNEGSKA (reference sequence). Between the trimmed V and J ends, which lost 3 bases and 1 base, there was a span of 15 bases. CDR3 length: 15 residues. The CDR3 DNA sequence: TGCAGTGCTAGTTCTCCGAGGGACTCGAACACTGAAGCTTTCTTT. As protein: CSASSPRDSNTEAFF.

The chain employs TRBV7-9 and TRBJ1-4, with 8 positions matching TRBD1. CDR3 length: 17 amino acids. V lost 5 bases to trimming and J lost 5 bases; unmatched junction nucleotides: 13. Looked up from germline, CDR1 is SEHNR and CDR2 is FQNEAQ (reference sequence). CDR3 protein: CASSPSPGQGMNEKLFF. The CDR3 DNA reads TGTGCCAGCAGCCCTAGCCCTGGACAGGGTATGAATGAAAAACTGTTTTTT.

The gene calls are TRBV28 and TRBJ2-7; 7 nucleotides align to TRBD1. Looked up from germline, CDR1 is MDHEN and CDR2 is SYDVKM. The ends lost 6 bases at V and 4 bases at J; junction bases unmatched: 6. CDR3 length equals 13 residues. The chain's CDR3 is CASSLVQGYEQYF. Written as DNA, the CDR3 is TGTGCCAGCAGCTTAGTACAGGGGTACGAGCAGTACTTC. The complete variable domain, with remaining parts taken from reference TRBV28 and TRBJ2-7, reads DVKVTQSSRYLVKRTGEKVFLECVQDMDHENMFWYRQDPGLGLRLIYFSYDVKMKEKGDIPEGYSVSREKKERFSLILESASTNQTSMYLCASSLVQGYEQYFGPGTRLTVT.

The V and J genes are TRBV27 and TRBJ1-1; 7 bases fit TRBD1. V dropped 2 bases and J dropped 7; count of bases not matched to a gene: 1. Germline loops: CDR1 MNHEY, CDR2 SMNVEV (reference sequence). The CDR3 is 12 amino acids. In nucleotides, the CDR3 is TGTGCCAGCAGTTTACAGGGGGGTGAAGCTTTCTTT. Translated, it gives CASSLQGGEAFF.